The 18 T cell receptor beta chains presented below share a single source sample, sequenced in a study of monozygotic twins with inflammatory bowel disease. From its re-call of the 5' RACE reads, TCRdb lists each CDR3 protein once, without DNA. The sample features about 380,000 distinct CDR3 sequences, with 2.5% to 3% in its top ten. Material: blood. These receptors were collected from a human donor with ulcerative colitis or Crohn's disease, or a healthy co-twin of an affected twin (not recorded which).

The CDR3 sequence is CASSQGPRLYEQYF. This rearrangement joins TRBV4-3 to TRBJ2-7. The CDR3 contains 14 residues. Looked up from germline, CDR1 is LGHNA and CDR2 is YSLEER.

The J gene is TRBJ2-7, the V gene TRBV4-1; TCRdb selects TRBD1, and the lack of DNA leaves this call unchecked. Germline assignment: CDR1 MGHRA and CDR2 YSYEKL. CDR3 length: 16 amino acids. CDR3 amino acids: CASSQEHPGTGYEQYF.

CDR3 residues: CSARDLARNSYEQYF. The rearrangement joins TRBV20-1 to TRBJ2-7. CDR1 and CDR2 (germline): DFQATT, SNEGSKA (reference sequence). The CDR3 has 15 amino acids.

The V gene is TRBV24-1, the J gene TRBJ1-2; TCRdb's D call of TRBD1 is untestable without DNA. Germline V CDR1 and CDR2: KGHDR, SFDVKD. The CDR3 is 15 residues long. The CDR3 spells CATSDGPDRGDGYTF.

CDR3 loop: CASSRTPGTTEETQYF. This chain joins TRBV6-2 or TRBV6-3 and TRBJ2-5; without DNA, the TCRdb call of TRBD1 cannot be checked. The CDR3 loop spans 16 amino acids. Per the germline V gene, CDR1 is MNHEY and CDR2 is SVGEGT.

The rearrangement uses TRBV6-5 and TRBJ1-5. The germline gives CDR1 MNHEY, CDR2 SVGAGI. The CDR3 runs to 16 residues. This chain's CDR3 is CASNTRGGVSNQPQHF.

This CDR3 is CASSRNMIAYEQYF. The chain couples TRBV4-1 to TRBJ2-7. In germline, CDR1 is MGHRA, CDR2 YSYEKL. This CDR3 is built from 14 residues.

The gene calls are TRBV3-1 and TRBJ1-1. The germline V gene has CDR1 LGHDT and CDR2 YNNKEL (reference sequence). The length of the CDR3 is 15 residues. CDR3 amino acids: CASSQDHGGYTEAFF.

J is TRBJ1-6 and V is TRBV7-9; TCRdb proposes TRBD1, but this gene call is untestable without DNA. CDR1 and CDR2 from the germline V gene are SEHNR and FQNEAQ (reference sequence). The CDR3 sequence is 16 residues long. The CDR3 loop is CASSLPSGTGDSPLHF.

This chain joins TRBV29-1 and TRBJ2-1; TCRdb's assignment of TRBD1 cannot be checked, as there is no DNA. Germline-derived CDR1 and CDR2 are SQVTM and ANQGSEA. This CDR3 is built from 16 residues. This CDR3 is CSAPGKERGSYNEQFF.

The chain combines TRBV7-3 with TRBJ2-2; TCRdb's D call, TRBD1, is unchecked because there is no DNA. This CDR3 region has 16 residues. Germline V CDR1 and CDR2: SGHTA, FQGTGA. The CDR3 is CASSRTGGAKTGELFF.

The chain carries TRBV10-3 and TRBJ2-7; TCRdb's D gene call, TRBD1, goes unchecked for lack of DNA. The germline gives CDR1 ENHRY, CDR2 SYGVKD. The CDR3 consists of 13 residues. CDR3 in amino acids: CAISETGGGEQYF.

The chain uses TRBV28 and TRBJ2-6; TCRdb indicates TRBD1, and absent DNA this call remains unverified. This CDR3 is built from 20 residues. Germline V lookup: CDR1 MDHEN, CDR2 SYDVKM. CDR3 region: CASSYAPRGQLWVGANVLTF.

The V and J genes are TRBV5-1 and TRBJ2-3; the TCRdb call, TRBD2, lacks DNA for checking. Germline V CDR1 and CDR2: SGHRS, YFSETQ. This CDR3 has 14 residues. The CDR3 loop is CASSLGGLRPTQYF.

The chain is built from TRBV7-6 and TRBJ2-7; the TCRdb D gene call, TRBD1, has no DNA to confirm it. The CDR3 consists of 14 residues. Germline V lookup: CDR1 SGHVS, CDR2 FNYEAQ. The CDR3 is CASTEGAGSYEQYF.

The rearrangement joins TRBV5-1 to TRBJ2-5; the TCRdb call, TRBD1, lacks DNA for checking. The CDR3 is 15 residues long. Germline V lookup: CDR1 SGHRS, CDR2 YFSETQ. The CDR3 spells CASSAGQFQRETQYF.

This chain links TRBV29-1 with TRBJ1-1; TCRdb calls TRBD1, which cannot be checked without DNA. The CDR3 loop spans 13 amino acids. CDR1 and CDR2 (germline): SQVTM, ANQGSEA. CDR3 loop: CSHRPLLNTEAFF.

V is TRBV12-3 or TRBV12-4 and J is TRBJ1-2. The CDR3 length is 18 residues. CDR3 protein: CASSLWTGEGKRNYGYTF.